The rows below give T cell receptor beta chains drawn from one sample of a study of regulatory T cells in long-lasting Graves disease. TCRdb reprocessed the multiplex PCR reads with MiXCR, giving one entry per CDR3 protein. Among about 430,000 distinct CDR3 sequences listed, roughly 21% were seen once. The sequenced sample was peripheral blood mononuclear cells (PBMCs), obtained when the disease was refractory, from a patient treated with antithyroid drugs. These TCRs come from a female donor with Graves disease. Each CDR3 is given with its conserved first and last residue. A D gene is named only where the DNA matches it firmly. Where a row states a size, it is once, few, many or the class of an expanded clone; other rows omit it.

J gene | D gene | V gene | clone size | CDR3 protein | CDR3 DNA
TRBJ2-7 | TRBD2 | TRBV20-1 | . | CSARRLAATSYEQYF | TGCAGTGCTAGAAGACTAGCGGCCACCTCCTACGAGCAGTACTTC
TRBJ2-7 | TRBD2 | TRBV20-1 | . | CSASSGRAVYEQYF | TGCAGTGCTTCTAGCGGGAGGGCCGTATACGAGCAGTACTTC
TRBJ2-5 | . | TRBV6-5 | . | CASSYSIGPEGETQYF | TGTGCCAGCAGTTACTCGATAGGCCCCGAGGGAGAGACCCAGTACTTC
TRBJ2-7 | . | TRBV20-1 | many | CSARRGTTDEQYF | TGCAGTGCTAGAAGGGGAACTACGGACGAGCAGTACTTC
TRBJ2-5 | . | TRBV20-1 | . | CSATVGTIQETQYF | TGCAGTGCTACCGTTGGGACCATTCAAGAGACCCAGTACTTC
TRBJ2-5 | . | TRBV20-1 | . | CSARSGANRQETQYF | TGCAGTGCTAGATCTGGGGCGAATAGACAAGAGACCCAGTACTTC
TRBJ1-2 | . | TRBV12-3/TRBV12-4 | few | CATDKYGYTF | TGTGCCACCGATAAGTATGGCTACACCTTC
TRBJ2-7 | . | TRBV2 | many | CASSEFLLYEQYF | TGTGCCAGCAGTGAGTTTCTGCTCTACGAGCAGTACTTC
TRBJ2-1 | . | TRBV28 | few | CASSPPGTPGASYNEQFF | TGTGCCAGCTCCCCCCCCGGGACGCCTGGGGCGTCCTACAATGAGCAGTTCTTC
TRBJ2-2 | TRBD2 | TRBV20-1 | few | CSATISGTGGELFF | TGCAGTGCCACCATTAGCGGGACGGGCGGGGAGCTGTTTTTT
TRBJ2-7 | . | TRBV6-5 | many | CASSYSRSAPYYEQYF | TGTGCCAGCAGTTACTCGCGCAGCGCTCCCTACTACGAGCAGTACTTC
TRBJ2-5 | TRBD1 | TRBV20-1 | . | CSATTGGQEAQYF | TGCAGTGCTACAACAGGGGGCCAGGAGGCCCAGTACTTC
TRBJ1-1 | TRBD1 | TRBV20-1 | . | CSASRGRTEAFF | TGCAGTGCTAGCAGGGGGCGGACTGAAGCTTTCTTT
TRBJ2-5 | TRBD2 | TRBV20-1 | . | CSARGSTSGVGETQYF | TGCAGTGCTAGGGGTTCGACTAGCGGGGTCGGAGAGACCCAGTACTTC
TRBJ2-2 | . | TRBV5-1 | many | CASRPLGTGELFF | TGTGCCAGCAGACCCTTGGGGACCGGGGAGCTGTTTTTT
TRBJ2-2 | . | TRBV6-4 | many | CASSPGGVETGELFF | TGTGCCAGCAGCCCAGGAGGGGTAGAGACCGGGGAGCTGTTTTTT
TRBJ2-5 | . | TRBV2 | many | CASNPGETQYF | TGTGCCAGCAACCCTGGCGAGACCCAGTACTTC
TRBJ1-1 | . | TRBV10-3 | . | CAISEQNREGTEAFF | TGTGCCATCAGTGAGCAAAACAGGGAAGGGACTGAAGCTTTCTTT
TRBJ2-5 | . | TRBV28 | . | CASSLSPAPRGQGTQYF | TGTGCCAGCAGTTTGTCCCCTGCGCCTAGGGGCCAAGGGACCCAGTACTTC
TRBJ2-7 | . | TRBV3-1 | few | CASSQDLRTRSYEQYF | TGTGCCAGCAGCCAAGATCTACGGACCCGCTCCTACGAGCAGTACTTC
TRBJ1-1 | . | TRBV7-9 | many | CASHKGSGRMNTEAFF | TGTGCCAGCCACAAGGGCTCAGGGAGGATGAACACTGAAGCTTTCTTT
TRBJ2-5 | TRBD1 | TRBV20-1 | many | CSARDGVTGEETQYF | TGCAGTGCTAGAGATGGGGTGACAGGGGAAGAGACCCAGTACTTC
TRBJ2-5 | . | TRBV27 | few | CASSLRGQETQYF | TGTGCCAGCAGTTTGAGGGGGCAAGAGACCCAGTACTTC
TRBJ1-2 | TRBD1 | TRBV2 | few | CASSDTGVYGYTF | TGTGCCAGCAGTGATACAGGGGTGTATGGCTACACCTTC
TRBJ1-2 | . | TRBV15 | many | CATSREGESYGYTF | TGTGCCACCAGCAGAGAAGGGGAGAGCTATGGCTACACCTTC
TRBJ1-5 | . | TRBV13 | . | CASSFGTSNQPQHF | TGTGCCAGCAGCTTCGGTACGAGCAATCAGCCCCAGCATTTT
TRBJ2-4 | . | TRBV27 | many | CASSLIAQGIQYF | TGTGCCAGCAGTTTAATAGCCCAGGGCATTCAGTACTTC
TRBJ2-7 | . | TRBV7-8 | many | CASSFGTGNEQYF | TGTGCCAGCAGCTTTGGAACAGGGAACGAGCAGTACTTC
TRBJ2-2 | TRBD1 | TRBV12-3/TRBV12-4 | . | CASPGTGLSNTGELFF | TGTGCCAGCCCAGGGACAGGGCTTTCGAACACCGGGGAGCTGTTTTTT
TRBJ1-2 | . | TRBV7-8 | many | CASSPDTANYGYTF | TGTGCCAGCAGCCCCGACACAGCTAACTATGGCTACACCTTC
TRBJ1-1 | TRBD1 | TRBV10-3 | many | CAITGGADTEAFF | TGTGCCATCACAGGGGGCGCGGACACTGAAGCTTTCTTT
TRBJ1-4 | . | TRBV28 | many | CASSFSPEEEKLFF | TGTGCCAGCAGTTTTTCCCCGGAGGAGGAAAAACTGTTTTTT
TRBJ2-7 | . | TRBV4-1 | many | CASSQPSYEQYF | TGTGCCAGCTCACAGCCATCCTACGAGCAGTACTTC
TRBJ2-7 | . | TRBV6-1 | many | CASSAPTGEQYF | TGTGCCAGCAGCGCACCGACAGGCGAGCAGTACTTC
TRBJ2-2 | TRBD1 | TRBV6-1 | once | CASRPGTVVNTGELFF | TGTGCCAGCAGACCCGGGACAGTAGTGAACACCGGGGAGCTGTTTTTT
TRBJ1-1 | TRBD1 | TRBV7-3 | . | CASSTAAQGPEAFF | TGTGCCAGCAGCACGGCCGCACAGGGGCCTGAAGCTTTCTTT
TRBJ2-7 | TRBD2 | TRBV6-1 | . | CASSRGTSGRGRVYEQYF | TGTGCCAGCAGCCGAGGGACTAGCGGGAGAGGGAGGGTCTACGAGCAGTACTTC
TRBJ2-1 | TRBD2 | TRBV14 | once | CASSRLGLAGAVNEQFF | TGTGCCAGCAGCCGATTGGGACTAGCGGGAGCTGTGAATGAGCAGTTCTTC